This T cell receptor (beta chain) was sequenced for a study of monozygotic twins with inflammatory bowel disease. TCRdb reprocessed the 5' RACE reads and reports one entry per CDR3 protein, with no DNA. In all, the sample yields tens of thousands of distinct CDR3 sequences. This CDR3 spans 11 amino acids. The source is a human donor with ulcerative colitis or Crohn's disease, or a healthy co-twin of an affected twin (not recorded which). The chain recombines TRBV12-3 or TRBV12-4 with TRBJ2-7; TCRdb names TRBD1, which stays unverified in the absence of DNA. Specimen: blood. The CDR3 here is CASSSGHWQYF.